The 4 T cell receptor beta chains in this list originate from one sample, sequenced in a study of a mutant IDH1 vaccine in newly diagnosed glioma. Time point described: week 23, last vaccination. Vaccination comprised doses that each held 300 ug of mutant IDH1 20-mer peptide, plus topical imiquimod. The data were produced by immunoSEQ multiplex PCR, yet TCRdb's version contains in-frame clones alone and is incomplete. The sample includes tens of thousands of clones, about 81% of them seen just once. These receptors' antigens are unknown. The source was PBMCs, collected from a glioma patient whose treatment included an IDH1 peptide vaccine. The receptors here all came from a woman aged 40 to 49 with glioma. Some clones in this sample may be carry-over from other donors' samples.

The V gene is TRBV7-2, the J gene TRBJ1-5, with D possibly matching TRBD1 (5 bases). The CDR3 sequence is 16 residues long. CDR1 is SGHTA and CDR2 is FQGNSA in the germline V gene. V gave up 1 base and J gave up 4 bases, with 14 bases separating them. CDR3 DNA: TGTGCCAGCAGCTTAGGGCTAGGGGTTCTAAATCAGCCCCAGCATTTT. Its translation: CASSLGLGVLNQPQHF.

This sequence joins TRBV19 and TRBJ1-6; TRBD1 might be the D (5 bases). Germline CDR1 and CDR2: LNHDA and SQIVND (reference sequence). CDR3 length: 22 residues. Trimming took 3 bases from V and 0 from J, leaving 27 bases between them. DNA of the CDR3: TGTGCCAGTAGTATGGGTGGCGGAGGGACCGGAATAGGGGTCTCCTATAATTCACCCCTCCACTTT. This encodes CASSMGGGGTGIGVSYNSPLHF.

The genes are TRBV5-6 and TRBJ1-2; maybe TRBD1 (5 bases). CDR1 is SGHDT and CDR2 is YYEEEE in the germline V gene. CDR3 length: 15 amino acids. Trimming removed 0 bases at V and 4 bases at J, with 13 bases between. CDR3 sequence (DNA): TGTGCCAGCAGCTTGGATGCTACCGGGGGCTATGGCTACACCTTC. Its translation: CASSLDATGGYGYTF.

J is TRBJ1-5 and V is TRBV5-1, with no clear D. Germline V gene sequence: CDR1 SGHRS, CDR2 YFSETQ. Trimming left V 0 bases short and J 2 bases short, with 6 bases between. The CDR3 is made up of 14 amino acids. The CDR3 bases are TGCGCCAGCAGCTTGGGGGCAGGCAATCAGCCCCAGCATTTT. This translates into CASSLGAGNQPQHF.